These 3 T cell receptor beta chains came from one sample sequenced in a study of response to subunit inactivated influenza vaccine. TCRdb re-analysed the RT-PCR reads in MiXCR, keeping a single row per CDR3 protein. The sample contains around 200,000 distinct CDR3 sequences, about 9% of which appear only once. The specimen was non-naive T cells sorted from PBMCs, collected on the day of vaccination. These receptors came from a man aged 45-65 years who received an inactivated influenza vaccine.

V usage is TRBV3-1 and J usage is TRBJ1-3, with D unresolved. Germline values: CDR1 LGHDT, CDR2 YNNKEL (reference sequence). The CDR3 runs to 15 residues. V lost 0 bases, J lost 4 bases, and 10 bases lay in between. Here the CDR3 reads CASSQEIRAGNTIYF. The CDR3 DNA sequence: TGTGCCAGCAGCCAAGAGATCCGGGCCGGAAACACCATATATTTT.

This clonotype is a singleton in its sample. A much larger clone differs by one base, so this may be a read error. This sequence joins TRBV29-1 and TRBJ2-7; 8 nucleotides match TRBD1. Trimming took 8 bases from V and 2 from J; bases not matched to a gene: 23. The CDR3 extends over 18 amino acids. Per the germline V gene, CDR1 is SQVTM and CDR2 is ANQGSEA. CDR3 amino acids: CSLSISVAATGVPYEQYF. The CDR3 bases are TGCAGCTTATCAATAAGCGTTGCCGCGACAGGGGTCCCCTACGAGCAGTACTTC.

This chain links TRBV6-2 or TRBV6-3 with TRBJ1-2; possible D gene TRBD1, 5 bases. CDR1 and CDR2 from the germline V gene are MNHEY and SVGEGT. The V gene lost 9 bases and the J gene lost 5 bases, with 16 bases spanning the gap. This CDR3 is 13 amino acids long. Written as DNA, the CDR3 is TGTGCCAGTGTGAAGACAGACCTATATGGCTACACCTTC. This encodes CASVKTDLYGYTF.